A single sample gave rise to the 9 T cell receptor beta chains below, sequenced in a study of blood T cell repertoires in COVID-19. This table comes from immunoSEQ multiplex PCR, and its TCRdb copy is limited to in-frame clones, with some not included. The sample consists of roughly 190,000 clones, approximately 85% of them appearing once. The sample consisted of peripheral blood. These receptor sequences come from a woman aged 65 to 85 with active or convalescent COVID-19.

This chain connects TRBV6-1 to TRBJ2-7; 7 nucleotides align to TRBD1. The CDR3 covers 16 residues. Germline loops: CDR1 MNHNS, CDR2 SASEGT. J lost 4 bases, V lost 0 bases, and 9 bases had no gene match. CDR3 DNA sequence: TGTGCCAGCAGTGAAGCATGGGGGACAGCTACTTACGAGCAGTACTTC. Translation: CASSEAWGTATYEQYF.

The chain carries TRBV2 and TRBJ2-3; 13 positions agree with TRBD2. This CDR3 is 17 amino acids long. Germline-derived CDR1 and CDR2 are SNHLY and FYNNEI. The ends lost 4 bases at V and 1 base at J; junction bases unmatched: 5. The CDR3 protein is CASSGGTSGTRTDTQYF. For the CDR3, the DNA is TGTGCCAGCAGTGGGGGGACTAGCGGGACCCGCACAGATACGCAGTATTTT.

This chain connects TRBV19 to TRBJ2-7, with TRBD1 matching over 7 bases. CDR1 is LNHDA, CDR2 SQIVND, per germline (reference sequence). V was pared by 2 bases and J by 4 bases, with 8 bases of the junction left unmatched. The CDR3 sequence is 15 residues long. The CDR3 DNA sequence: TGTGCCAGTAGTATATCGACAGGGATGGCGTACGAGCAGTACTTC. It yields the protein CASSISTGMAYEQYF.

The chain couples TRBV7-9 to TRBJ2-2; 11 bases map to TRBD2. There are 19 residues in the CDR3. Losses at the gene ends were 5 bases for V and 5 bases for J; bases not matched to a gene: 16. Per germline, CDR1 SEHNR and CDR2 FQNEAQ (reference sequence). As DNA, the CDR3 is TGTGCCAGCAGCGCCACCCGCTTAGCGGGAGGGAGGGTTACCGGGGAGCTGTTTTTT. Amino acids: CASSATRLAGGRVTGELFF.

The chain carries TRBV29-1 and TRBJ2-1; 7 nucleotides line up with TRBD1. Trimming removed 1 base from V and 10 bases from J; junction bases left unmatched: 7. Germline V gene data show CDR1 as SQVTM and CDR2 as ANQGSEA. This CDR3 has 13 residues. Here the CDR3 reads CSVEGTGFPEQFF. CDR3 nucleotide sequence: TGCAGCGTTGAAGGGACAGGTTTCCCCGAGCAGTTCTTC.

This clone turned up a few times. The chain joins TRBV27 to TRBJ2-3; 8 bases agree with TRBD1. CDR3 length equals 17 residues. The ends lost 5 bases at V and 2 bases at J; junction bases unmatched: 12. CDR1 and CDR2 from the germline V gene are MNHEY and SMNVEV (reference sequence). The CDR3 is CASSAMTGALVTDTQYF. The CDR3 bases are TGTGCCAGCAGTGCGATGACAGGGGCCCTAGTCACAGATACGCAGTATTTT.

J is TRBJ2-2 and V is TRBV14; TRBD1 agrees at 9 bases. From germline, CDR1 is SGHDN and CDR2 FVKESK. The junction had 7 bases not matched to a gene; V was cut back by 5 bases and J by 3 bases. The CDR3 is made up of 16 amino acids. Here the CDR3 reads CASSGPGTGYTGELFF. CDR3 in DNA: TGTGCCAGCAGCGGACCCGGGACAGGGTACACCGGGGAGCTGTTTTTT.

This clone has more than one count but fewer than ten. This sequence joins TRBV4-1 and TRBJ1-2, with 9 nucleotides matching TRBD1. Per germline, CDR1 MGHRA and CDR2 YSYEKL. V trimming: 5 bases; J trimming: 4 bases; junction bases outside the gene matches: 8. The CDR3 has 15 amino acids. The CDR3 spells CASSTQTGGGYGYTF. The CDR3 coding sequence is TGCGCCAGCAGCACTCAGACAGGGGGAGGCTATGGCTACACCTTC.

With regard to this clone: A read error may produce the germline difference seen at one junction end. The rearrangement joins TRBV7-3 to TRBJ1-2; TRBD1 matches 9 bases. The CDR3 runs 13 residues. Looked up from germline, CDR1 is SGHTA and CDR2 is FQGTGA. The CDR3 bases are TGTGCCAGCAGCAGACAGGGGGGCGAGAATCTCCTCTTC. This gives the protein CASSRQGGENLLF.